Here is one TCR beta chain with its context. A much larger clone is a single base away; this may be a read error. This entry belongs to a study of T cells after yellow fever vaccination. Trimming pared 1 base from V and 9 bases from J, leaving 14 bases between. Germline CDR1 and CDR2: SGHRS and YFSETQ. This CDR3 is 13 amino acids long. The authors made TCR cDNA by 5'RACE template switching, adding a universal primer site and UMIs. TCRdb re-called the 5' RACE reads with MiXCR, one entry per CDR3 protein. The table records hundreds of thousands of distinct CDR3 sequences, about 12% of them present only once.

This TCR came from a man aged 25 to 40 who received the YFV17D yellow fever vaccine. The sample in question was PBMCs, obtained on the day of the yellow fever booster vaccination. This chain links TRBV5-1 with TRBJ2-7; TRBD2 is a possible D gene (5 bases). This chain's CDR3 is CASSLRGRHAQYF. The CDR3, as DNA: TGCGCCAGCAGCTTGAGAGGGCGCCACGCGCAGTACTTC.